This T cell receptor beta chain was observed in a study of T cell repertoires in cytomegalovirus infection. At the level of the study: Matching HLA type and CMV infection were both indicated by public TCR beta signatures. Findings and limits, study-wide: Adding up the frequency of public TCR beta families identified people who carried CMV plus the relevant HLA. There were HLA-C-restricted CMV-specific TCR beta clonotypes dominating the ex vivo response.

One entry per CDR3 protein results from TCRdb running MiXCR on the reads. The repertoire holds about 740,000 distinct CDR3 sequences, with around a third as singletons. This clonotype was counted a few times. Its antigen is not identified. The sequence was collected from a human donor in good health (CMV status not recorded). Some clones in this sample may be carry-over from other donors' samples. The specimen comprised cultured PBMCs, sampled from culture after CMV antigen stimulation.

CDR3 sequence (DNA): TGTGCCAGCAGATCCACCGGGACAGGGAAGCCGATGAACACTGAAGCTTTCTTT. Its protein is CASRSTGTGKPMNTEAFF. The chain couples TRBV7-9 to TRBJ1-1; TRBD1 matches at 9 bases. V lost 6 bases and J lost 0; bases outside the gene matches: 14. The CDR3 has 18 residues. Per germline, CDR1 SEHNR and CDR2 FQNEAQ (reference sequence).